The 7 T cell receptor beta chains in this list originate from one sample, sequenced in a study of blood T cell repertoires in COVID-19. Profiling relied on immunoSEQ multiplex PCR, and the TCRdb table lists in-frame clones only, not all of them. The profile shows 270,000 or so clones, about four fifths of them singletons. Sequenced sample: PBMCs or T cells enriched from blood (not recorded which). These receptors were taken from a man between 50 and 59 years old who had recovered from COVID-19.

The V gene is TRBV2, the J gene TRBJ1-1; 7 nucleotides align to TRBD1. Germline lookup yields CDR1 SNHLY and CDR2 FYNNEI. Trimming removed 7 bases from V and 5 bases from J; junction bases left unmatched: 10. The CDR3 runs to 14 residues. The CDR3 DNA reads TGTGCCAGCATCCTGAACAGGGGTAGGACTGAAGCTTTCTTT. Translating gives CASILNRGRTEAFF.

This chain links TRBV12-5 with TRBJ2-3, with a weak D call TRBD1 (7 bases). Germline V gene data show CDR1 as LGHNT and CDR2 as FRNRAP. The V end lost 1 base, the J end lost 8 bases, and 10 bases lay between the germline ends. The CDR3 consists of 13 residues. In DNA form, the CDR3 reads TGTGCTAGTGGTTTGGACCAGGGGGGTACGCAGTATTTT. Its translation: CASGLDQGGTQYF.

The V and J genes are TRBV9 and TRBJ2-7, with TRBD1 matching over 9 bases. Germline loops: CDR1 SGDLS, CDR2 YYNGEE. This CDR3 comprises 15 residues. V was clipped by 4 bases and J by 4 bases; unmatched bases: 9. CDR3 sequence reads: CASSLTGGTMYEQYF. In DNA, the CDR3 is TGTGCCAGCAGCCTAACAGGGGGCACGATGTACGAGCAGTACTTC.

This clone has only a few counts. CDR3 bases: TGCGCCAGCAGCCCTGGACTAGCGGGGGCCAAAAGCTACGAGCAGTACTTC. Amino acids: CASSPGLAGAKSYEQYF. The chain is built from TRBV5-1 and TRBJ2-7, with TRBD2 identical over 13 bases. The CDR3 spans 17 residues. V trimming: 4 bases; J trimming: 3 bases; junction bases outside the gene matches: 10. Germline CDR1 and CDR2: SGHRS and YFSETQ.

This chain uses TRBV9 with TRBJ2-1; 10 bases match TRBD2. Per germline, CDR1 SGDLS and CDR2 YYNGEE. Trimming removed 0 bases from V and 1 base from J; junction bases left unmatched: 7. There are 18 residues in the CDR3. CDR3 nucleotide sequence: TGTGCCAGCAGCGTAGATTCTAGCGGGAGCCTTTCCTACAATGAGCAGTTCTTC. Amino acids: CASSVDSSGSLSYNEQFF.

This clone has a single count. CDR3: CASSARTGPPSTDTQYF. The CDR3 bases are TGTGCCAGCAGCGCTAGGACAGGGCCTCCTAGCACAGATACGCAGTATTTT. The genes are TRBV14 and TRBJ2-3, with 8 bases fitting TRBD1. V shed 5 bases, J shed 0 bases, and the junction held 10 bases outside the gene matches. The CDR3 spans 17 residues. Germline CDR1 reads SGHDN; CDR2 reads FVKESK.

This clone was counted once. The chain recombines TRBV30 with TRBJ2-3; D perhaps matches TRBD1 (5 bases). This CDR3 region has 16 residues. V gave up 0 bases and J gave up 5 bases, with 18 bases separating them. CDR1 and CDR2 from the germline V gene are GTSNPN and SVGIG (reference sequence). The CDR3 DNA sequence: TGTGCCTGGAGTGTAAGGGGCAGGGTTCAGGGAGATACGCAGTATTTT. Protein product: CAWSVRGRVQGDTQYF.